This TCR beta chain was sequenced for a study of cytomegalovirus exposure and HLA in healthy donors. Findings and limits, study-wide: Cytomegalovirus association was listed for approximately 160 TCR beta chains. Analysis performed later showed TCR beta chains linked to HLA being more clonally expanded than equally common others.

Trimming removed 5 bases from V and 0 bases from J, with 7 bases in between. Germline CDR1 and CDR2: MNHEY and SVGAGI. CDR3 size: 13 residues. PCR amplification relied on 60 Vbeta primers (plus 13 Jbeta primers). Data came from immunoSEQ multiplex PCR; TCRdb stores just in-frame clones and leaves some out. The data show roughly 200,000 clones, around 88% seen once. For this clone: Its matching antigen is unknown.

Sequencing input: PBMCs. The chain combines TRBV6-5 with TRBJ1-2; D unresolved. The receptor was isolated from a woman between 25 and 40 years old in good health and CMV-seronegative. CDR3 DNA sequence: TGTGCCAGCAGTAGCCATCCTAACTATGGCTACACCTTC. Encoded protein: CASSSHPNYGYTF.